The 23 T cell receptor beta chains reported below all come from one sample, sequenced in a study of blood T cell repertoires in COVID-19. The method was immunoSEQ multiplex PCR; TCRdb's version includes in-frame clones alone and lacks a portion of them. The table records 90,000 to 100,000 clones, less than 90% of them present only once. The sequenced sample consisted of peripheral blood. These receptors were taken from an older man with acute or convalescent COVID-19.

The chain links TRBV14 to TRBJ2-7; D possibly corresponds to TRBD2 (5 bases). Germline V CDR1 and CDR2: SGHDN, FVKESK. The CDR3 length is 12 residues. V lost 6 bases, J lost 5 bases, and 11 bases lay in between. The CDR3 nucleotides read TGTGCCAGCAGGGACTGGCGGCACGAGCAGTACTTC. It yields the protein CASRDWRHEQYF.

The chain couples TRBV11-1 to TRBJ2-1; 9 bases are shared with TRBD2. The length of the CDR3 is 15 residues. V lost 1 base and J lost 6; bases outside the gene matches: 4. In germline, CDR1 is SGHAT, CDR2 FQDESV (reference sequence). CDR3 DNA: TGTGCCAGCAGCTTAGTTGCGGGAGGGTTCAATGAGCAGTTCTTC. Protein: CASSLVAGGFNEQFF.

V and J are TRBV9 and TRBJ2-7, with 11 bases fitting TRBD2. The ends lost 0 bases at V and 6 bases at J; junction bases unmatched: 2. Looked up from germline, CDR1 is SGDLS and CDR2 is YYNGEE. The CDR3 runs 14 residues. CDR3 coding DNA: TGTGCCAGCAGCGTAGCAGGGACTAGCGGCGAGCAGTACTTC. This codes for CASSVAGTSGEQYF.

V gene TRBV7-2 combines with J gene TRBJ2-7, with D uncertain. Germline V lookup: CDR1 SGHTA, CDR2 FQGNSA. The CDR3 runs 14 residues. Trimming removed 1 base from V and 3 bases from J, with 10 bases in between. CDR3 coding DNA: TGTGCCAGCAGCTTAGGTTTGTCTAGCTACGAGCAGTACTTC. It codes for CASSLGLSSYEQYF.

The gene calls are TRBV5-5 and TRBJ1-4; D is unresolved. Trimming removed 3 bases at V and 0 bases at J, with 12 bases between. CDR3 length: 16 residues. CDR1 SGHKS and CDR2 YYEKEE come from the germline V gene (reference sequence). CDR3 DNA: TGTGCCAGCAGCTCTCTACCCGTTGCAACTAATGAAAAACTGTTTTTT. As protein: CASSSLPVATNEKLFF.

The gene calls are TRBV9 and TRBJ1-1; weak D call: TRBD1 (5 bases). The CDR3 totals 14 residues. Germline V lookup: CDR1 SGDLS, CDR2 YYNGEE. Deletions cut 0 bases from V and 1 base from J, with 7 bases between. The CDR3 DNA follows: TGTGCCAGCAGCGTAGCCGGACAGAACACTGAAGCTTTCTTT. Protein product: CASSVAGQNTEAFF.

The chain has TRBV7-9 and TRBJ1-1; D ambiguous. CDR3 size: 15 residues. Germline CDR1 is SEHNR and CDR2 is FQNEAQ (reference sequence). V lost 3 bases and J lost 4, with 15 bases in between. Written as DNA, the CDR3 is TGTGCCAGCAGCTTGGAAACCTTAAGGAGCACTGAAGCTTTCTTT. Amino acids: CASSLETLRSTEAFF.

V usage is TRBV11-2 and J usage is TRBJ1-1; a possible D gene is TRBD1 (5 bases). Deletions cut 0 bases from V and 4 bases from J, with 12 bases between. This CDR3 has 15 amino acids. Germline V gives CDR1 SGHAT, CDR2 FQNNGV. The CDR3 DNA reads as TGTGCCAGCAGCTTAGATACCGGGGGGATCACTGAAGCTTTCTTT. Translation gives CASSLDTGGITEAFF. The full variable domain, with the rest looked up from reference TRBV11-2 and TRBJ1-1, is EAGVAQSPRYKIIEKRQSVAFWCNPISGHATLYWYQQILGQGPKLLIQFQNNGVVDDSQLPKDRFSAERLKGVDSTLKIQPAKLEDSAVYLCASSLDTGGITEAFFGQGTRLTVV.

This clone was recorded once. The rearrangement uses TRBV11-3 and TRBJ1-3; D is undetermined. Per germline, CDR1 SGHNT and CDR2 YENEEA. There are 11 residues in the CDR3. The V and J ends lost 3 bases and 7 bases respectively, with 4 bases between them. CDR3 bases: TGTGCCAGCAGCTTGGAGAACACCATATATTTT. Its protein product is CASSLENTIYF.

J is TRBJ1-2 and V is TRBV7-8; D possibly corresponds to TRBD1 (5 bases). In germline, CDR1 is SGHVS, CDR2 FQNEAQ. There are 15 residues in the CDR3. With 2 bases removed from V and 4 bases from J, the gap between germline ends came to 14 bases. The CDR3 DNA follows: TGTGCCAGCAGCTTAAGTAGGGGCTCTCTCTATGGCTACACCTTC. Amino acid sequence: CASSLSRGSLYGYTF.

The chain uses TRBV5-6 and TRBJ1-1; 7 positions match TRBD1. Trimming at V came to 2 bases and at J to 3 bases, leaving 4 bases not matched to a gene. The CDR3 covers 14 residues. Germline-derived CDR1 and CDR2 are SGHDT and YYEEEE. Here the CDR3 reads CASSFTGAYTEAFF. CDR3 DNA sequence: TGTGCCAGCAGCTTCACAGGGGCGTACACTGAAGCTTTCTTT. Based on the CDR3 plus reference TRBV5-6 and TRBJ1-1, the full variable domain is DAGVTQSPTHLIKTRGQQVTLRCSPKSGHDTVSWYQQALGQGPQFIFQYYEEEERQRGNFPDRFSGHQFPNYSSELNVNALLLGDSALYLCASSFTGAYTEAFFGQGTRLTVV.

The chain employs TRBV28 and TRBJ2-2; the match to TRBD2 covers 10 bases. The CDR3 loop spans 15 amino acids. Germline values: CDR1 MDHEN, CDR2 SYDVKM. V gave up 5 bases and J gave up 3 bases; unmatched junction bases: 3. CDR3 nucleotides: TGTGCCAGCAGTCTAGCGGGAGAGTACACCGGGGAGCTGTTTTTT. Its translation: CASSLAGEYTGELFF.

V and J are TRBV6-5 and TRBJ2-7, with 7 bases aligning to TRBD1. V shed 6 bases and J 4 bases; nucleotides not matched to a gene: 9. This CDR3 contains 14 residues. CDR1 and CDR2 from the germline V gene are MNHEY and SVGAGI. The CDR3 region is CASRPTGERYEQYF. The CDR3 DNA reads TGTGCCAGCAGGCCTACAGGGGAAAGGTACGAGCAGTACTTC.

In its sample, this clone was seen a few times. The V call is TRBV3-1 (or the pseudogene TRBV3-2), the J call TRBJ2-1, with 8 nucleotides matching TRBD1. There are 19 residues in the CDR3. Per the germline V gene, CDR1 is LGHDT and CDR2 is YNNKEL (reference sequence). The V segment lost 0 bases and the J segment 10 bases; nucleotides outside the gene matches: 20. The CDR3: CASSQERVRQGTSLGEQFF. In DNA, the CDR3 is TGTGCCAGCAGCCAAGAGAGGGTTCGACAGGGGACATCCCTGGGGGAGCAGTTCTTC.

The rearrangement uses TRBV19 and TRBJ1-5, with TRBD1 matching 8 bases. J gave up 6 bases and V 4 bases, and 2 bases lay outside the gene matches. There are 13 residues in the CDR3. CDR1 is LNHDA, CDR2 SQIVND, per germline (reference sequence). CDR3 loop: CASSTDRGQPQHF. In nucleotides, the CDR3 is TGTGCCAGTAGTACAGACAGGGGTCAGCCCCAGCATTTT.

The chain recombines TRBV30 with TRBJ2-4; D unresolved. Germline CDR1 reads GTSNPN; CDR2 reads SVGIG (reference sequence). V lost 3 bases and J lost 8, with 14 bases in between. This CDR3 is built from 13 residues. The CDR3 nucleotides read TGTGCCTGGAGAGCAGACGGGTTCTACATTCAGTACTTC. Translating it yields CAWRADGFYIQYF.

This clone was observed a handful of times. This chain uses TRBV27 with TRBJ1-2, with TRBD1 as a possible D gene (5 bases). The germline V gene has CDR1 MNHEY and CDR2 SMNVEV (reference sequence). The CDR3 runs to 15 residues. V was cut by 7 bases and J by 5 bases, with 20 bases left in between. CDR3 coding DNA: TGTGCCAGCACTTTTCAGGAGGGGCGCGGGTATGGCTACACCTTC. Amino acids: CASTFQEGRGYGYTF.

With regard to this clone: The sample contains more than one DNA sequence encoding this CDR3. The gene calls are TRBV5-1 and TRBJ2-1, with a tentative D call TRBD1 (5 bases). Germline assignment: CDR1 SGHRS and CDR2 YFSETQ. The CDR3 has 13 residues. V lost 0 bases, J lost 4 bases, and 5 bases lay in between. The DNA for the CDR3 is TGCGCCAGCAGCTTGGGACAGTACAATGAGCAGTTCTTC. It translates to CASSLGQYNEQFF.

The chain is built from TRBV7-8 and TRBJ1-3; possibly TRBD1 for D (5 bases). Trimming stripped 1 base from V and 0 bases from J, with 13 bases between. The CDR3 has 17 amino acids. Germline-derived CDR1 and CDR2 are SGHVS and FQNEAQ. CDR3 DNA: TGTGCCAGCAGCTTAGTCCCATCCCAGGGCTCTGGAAACACCATATATTTT. The encoded protein is CASSLVPSQGSGNTIYF.

The DNA for the CDR3 is TGTGCCAGCAGCTTAAGGACCAGGGATGAGCAGTTCTTC. This sequence encodes CASSLRTRDEQFF. This chain joins TRBV7-6 and TRBJ2-1; D possibly corresponds to TRBD1 (5 bases). V was pared by 2 bases and J by 8 bases, with 10 bases between. CDR1 and CDR2 from the germline V gene are SGHVS and FNYEAQ. The length of the CDR3 is 13 residues.

The chain recombines TRBV6-2 or TRBV6-3 with TRBJ2-7, with unresolved D. Per germline, CDR1 MNHEY and CDR2 SVGEGT. The CDR3 is 12 residues long. Trimming cost V 4 bases and J 5 bases, with 9 bases left between them. CDR3 amino acids: CASSSGFHEQYF. CDR3 DNA: TGTGCCAGCAGTTCGGGTTTCCACGAGCAGTACTTC.

The chain carries TRBV4-3 and TRBJ2-7; 10 bases are shared with TRBD1. V gave up 1 base and J gave up 6 bases; unmatched junction bases: 6. CDR1 and CDR2 from the germline V gene are LGHNA and YSLEER. The CDR3 sequence is 15 residues long. Written as DNA, the CDR3 is TGCGCCAGCAGCCAAGCTTGGACAGGGGGACGCGAGCAGTACTTC. Amino acids: CASSQAWTGGREQYF.

The chain is built from TRBV5-5 and TRBJ2-1; 11 bases map to TRBD2. Germline lookup yields CDR1 SGHKS and CDR2 YYEKEE (reference sequence). CDR3 size: 17 residues. V lost 2 bases to trimming and J lost 6 bases; unmatched junction nucleotides: 10. CDR3 in amino acids: CASSFLAGGLIGNEQFF. Written as DNA, the CDR3 is TGTGCCAGCAGCTTTCTAGCGGGAGGTCTGATTGGCAATGAGCAGTTCTTC. Full variable domain (rest looked up from reference TRBV5-5 and TRBJ2-1): DAGVTQSPTHLIKTRGQQVTLRCSPISGHKSVSWYQQVLGQGPQFIFQYYEKEERGRGNFPDRFSARQFPNYSSELNVNALLLGDSALYLCASSFLAGGLIGNEQFFGPGTRLTVL.